This TCR beta chain comes out of a study of cytomegalovirus exposure and HLA in healthy donors (dated 2017 in TCRdb). The study in broad terms: According to an earlier analysis of a few hundred of the donors, about 170 million T cells yielded over 100 million unique TCR beta sequences and around 280 Gb of sequence data. Roughly 300 gigabases of sequencing data and around 88 million unique TCR sequences made up an early release that covered under 750 HLA-typed donors. Of the roughly 410 genotyped donors, less than 90% were placed in the genetic ancestry cluster associated with self-reported Caucasian donors. The aim of the study was to test whether cataloging public T cell receptors could identify signatures of past pathogen exposure. The study used immunosequencing to profile the T cell repertoires of several hundred subjects and linked those repertoires to cytomegalovirus serostatus. Besides the first cohort of hundreds of subjects, a separate validation cohort made up of 120 different subjects was used. The study combined high-throughput TCR immunosequencing, statistical association of individual TCRs with disease status, and machine learning to predict cytomegalovirus infection status. A later analysis re-analyzed previously published TCR beta repertoires from about 730 donors and added high-resolution HLA genotyping to study TCR occurrence patterns. Rather than drawing on any new phenotypic data, the later analysis identified candidate immune exposures from TCR beta sequences and the way those sequences occurred across donors. To decide whether each TCR beta V gene segment behaved as functional or pseudogenic, an earlier analysis of approximately 600 of the donors relied on high-throughput TCR beta sequencing. Donor age, sex, ethnicity and CMV serostatus were compiled alongside the repertoire data. Genome-wide SNP genotypes for about three fifths of the roughly 700 donors were used in a later genetic analysis, which treated that subset as a discovery cohort. All discovery cohort repertoires had been generated on a single sequencing platform. HLA typing covered class I and class II loci at four-digit resolution. The number of typed donors differed by locus: about 629-640 for A, B, C, DRB1 and DQB1; roughly 510 for DQA1; some 610 for DPA1; and 400 to 480 for DPB1. Roughly five DR-DQ haplotypes were handled as single units for association and clustering because linkage in the cohort was strong. Across 300 to 400 genotyped donors of the cohort, an average of about 240,000 unique TCR beta nucleotide sequences per donor were sequenced, and 15% to 20% of those sequences were non-productive.

Study-wide conclusions, independent of this receptor: This cohort had only TCR beta chains sequenced, and the lack of alpha or paired-chain data limited which features could be detected. A later analysis found that most CMV-associated TCR beta chains appeared HLA-restricted, with HLA associations seemingly driven largely by CMV exposure. At a false discovery rate of 0.05, a later analysis linked under 20,000 TCR beta sequences to specific HLA alleles. CMV serostatus was the only immune exposure information available for the cohort. An association between a missense DCLRE1C variant and V-gene and J-gene trimming of TCR beta chains was found in a later genetic analysis and replicated in an independent cohort. Cytomegalovirus status was reported to be diagnosed by the classifier with high specificity and sensitivity in both the original and validation cohorts. According to a later analysis, parvovirus B19, influenza, CMV and Epstein-Barr virus appeared linked to several top co-occurrence clusters. Assigning TCR associations to individual alleles was difficult when HLA alleles, especially DR and DQ, strongly co-occurred. A total of 150 or so TCR beta chains were listed by the study as associated with cytomegalovirus. In a later analysis, TCR association rates were found to vary across HLA loci, with the most associated TCRs seen for DRB1 alleles and the fewest for HLA-C alleles. Three of the identified cytomegalovirus-associated TCR beta chains were confirmed in vitro to be specific for cytomegalovirus antigens. Broadly in line with IMGT annotations, most TCR beta V segments showed up in productive rearrangements about 87% or about 30% of the time in an earlier analysis of around 600 of the donors. Because counts were too low, 15 or so rarely observed V segments, including chromosome 9 orphons, were excluded from the earlier analysis of several hundred of the donors. The authors suggested that the approach could potentially be generalized to other disease states and immunological phenotypes. Most TCR sequences were observed very rarely across donors, whereas some public TCRs were present in many individuals. Because the 87-base-pair reads could not distinguish some IMGT-functional V segments, including TRBV6-2 and TRBV6-3, those segments were excluded. A cluster of highly shared sequence variants was judged likely to represent a technical artifact of the sequencing pipeline. A further reported finding was that TCR beta sequences accurately predicted the HLA-A and HLA-B alleles for most subjects in the first cohort. Presence/absence analyses assumed roughly uniform sequencing depth across donors, an assumption that may not hold. Compared with equally common non-associated chains, HLA-associated TCR beta chains in a later analysis were more clonally expanded and had lower generation probabilities. HLA typing was unavailable for some donors at each locus, so association tests used only the typed subset. Correlated functional status among segregating V segments might be attributable to linkage disequilibrium, but an unknown experimental factor could not be ruled out. In a later genetic analysis, fewer N-insertions in productive TCRs were reported among donors in an Asian-associated ancestry cluster than the roughly 640-donor mean.

The CDR3, cysteine through phenylalanine, is 13 amino acids long. Here the CDR3 DNA is all that survives: 39 bases in frame from base 1. Taken from the germline V gene, the CDR1 and CDR2 loops are SGHRS and YFSETQ. The germline ends are 12 bases apart after V is trimmed by 4 bases and J by 7 bases. The cohort comprised some 700 healthy bone marrow donors. At the time of sampling, all cohort members were nominally healthy, though unrecorded immune exposures were likely present. The donor tested CMV seropositive, placing the donor among the 289 seropositive members of the cohort. Every donor gave a peripheral blood sample, and the peripheral blood mononuclear cells from that sample were used for TCR beta sequencing. Genomic DNA was extracted from the blood cell samples with the Qiagen DNeasy Blood Extraction Kit. Concerning this clone itself: Its antigen is unknown. It has no much larger one-base neighbor in the sample; base qualities were not kept.

Receptors were amplified or captured by the immunoSEQ multiplex PCR assay. For the multiplex PCR, a mixture combining 60 forward primers for TCR Vbeta segments and 13 reverse primers for TCR Jbeta segments was used. Amplification of the CDR3 region of rearranged TCR beta genes was performed with a multiplex PCR assay on genomic DNA. The amplified TCR beta libraries were sequenced on the Illumina HiSeq System as 87-base-pair reads. Per the authors' processing: Across the roughly 640 repertoires, a later analysis counted tens of millions of unique TCR beta chains, around 11 million of which were shared by at least two donors. A nearest-neighbor algorithm error-corrected the raw reads and collapsed the reads into unique sequences, merging closely related sequences to remove PCR and sequencing errors. Alignment of CDR3 sequences to IMGT reference sequences was used to assign V, D and J gene segments. For a sequence to be retained, at least a six-nucleotide match to both a V gene segment and a J gene segment was required. A rearrangement counted as productive if the CDR3 had no stop codons and remained in frame with V and J, and every other rearrangement counted as non-productive. Following IMGT convention, CDR3 was defined as the stretch from the second conserved V-encoded cysteine to the conserved J-encoded phenylalanine. In an earlier analysis of around 600 of the donors, sequences lacking an unambiguous match to a single V gene segment were excluded. An earlier analysis of approximately 590 of the donors called V segments functional above 56.7% productive rearrangements and segregating when the between-donor standard deviation exceeded 5%. A statistical classification framework was developed to diagnose cytomegalovirus status using the catalog of TCR beta chain sequences. In a later analysis, TCR nucleotide sequences were compared against IMGT/GENE-DB human TR gene sequences so that V and J genes could be assigned. Using the TCRdist pipeline, a later analysis assigned CDR3 sequences along with most-parsimonious VDJ recombination scenarios. In a later analysis, each TCR beta chain was defined by its CDR3 amino acid sequence together with its V-gene family, and reads without a unique V-gene family were excluded. As a way to deal with suspected cross-contamination and a sequencing artifact, a later analysis dropped 450 to 600 nucleotide sequences that were highly shared and had low generation probability. For each public chain, a later analysis derived a clonal expansion index from normalized ranks of inferred template counts within each repertoire. A later analysis computed generation probabilities with a VDJ recombination model fitted to out-of-frame rearrangements, and checked the results against IGoR. Hypergeometric tests were used in a later analysis to score TCR-TCR, TCR-HLA and TCR-CMV co-occurrence, with a repertoire-size bias correction applied to the TCR pairs. To estimate false discovery rates, a later analysis permuted the HLA or CMV assignments 20 times. In a later analysis, co-occurring TCRs were grouped using DBSCAN, and TCRdist sequence similarity was added for clustering within HLA-allele-positive subsets. Repertoires with fewer than 30,000 or more than 120,000 public chains were left out of co-occurrence clustering, as were about 5 repertoires with anomalous nucleotide sharing. TCRdb took over this immuneACCESS table, retaining in-frame rearrangements with V and J assigned. Such tables are incomplete; in checked studies, under half of the missing clones stem from an unresolved V gene, and the remainder is unexplained. Clone size and the V and J calls come from that table; the DNA yielded D and trimming. In this sample the table shows 130,000 to 150,000 clones, around 82% of which occur a single time. Less than 3% of the sample is held by the ten biggest clonotypes.

The receptor was isolated from a woman between 18 and 29 years old in good health and CMV-seropositive. The sequenced material came from PBMCs. The rearrangement combines TRBV5-1 with TRBJ2-1; TRBD2 might be the D gene, on 5 matching bases. For the CDR3, the sequence is CASSQPGSNEQFF. The sequence in DNA is TGCGCCAGCAGCCAACCGGGATCTAATGAGCAGTTCTTC.